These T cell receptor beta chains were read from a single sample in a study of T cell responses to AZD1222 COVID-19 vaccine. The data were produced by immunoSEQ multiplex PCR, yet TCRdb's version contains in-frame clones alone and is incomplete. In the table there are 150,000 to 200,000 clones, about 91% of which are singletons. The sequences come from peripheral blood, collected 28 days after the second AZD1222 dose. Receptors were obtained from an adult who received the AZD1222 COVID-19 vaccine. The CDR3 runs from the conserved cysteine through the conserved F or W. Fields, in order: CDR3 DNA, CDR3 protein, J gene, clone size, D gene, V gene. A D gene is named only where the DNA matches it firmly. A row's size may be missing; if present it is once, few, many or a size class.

DNA: TGTGCCAGCAGTTTAGCGCTGGGGTCTCGGTTTTTT
CDR3: CASSLALGSRFF
J: TRBJ2-2
size: once
D: -
V: TRBV12-3/TRBV12-4

DNA: TGTGCCAGCTCACCACCAGTTAATGAAAAACTGTTTTTT
CDR3: CASSPPVNEKLFF
J: TRBJ1-4
size: -
D: -
V: TRBV18

DNA: TGTGCCAGCAGCGCTATCCGGGACAGGGATTTTAAGGACTATGGCTACACCTTC
CDR3: CASSAIRDRDFKDYGYTF
J: TRBJ1-2
size: -
D: TRBD1
V: TRBV11-2

DNA: TGTGCCAGTAAACAGGGGGAAGCTGAAGCTTTCTTT
CDR3: CASKQGEAEAFF
J: TRBJ1-1
size: -
D: TRBD1
V: TRBV19

DNA: TGTGCCTGGAGTATAGGAGCAGGGGATGAAGCTTTCTTT
CDR3: CAWSIGAGDEAFF
J: TRBJ1-1
size: -
D: -
V: TRBV30

DNA: TGCGCCAGCAGCTTGGGGCCAGCGGGGGGCGTCAATGAGCAGTTCTTC
CDR3: CASSLGPAGGVNEQFF
J: TRBJ2-1
size: -
D: TRBD2
V: TRBV5-1

DNA: TGTGCCAGCAGCTTAACGGGGGGGCAGGAAGAGACCCAGTACTTC
CDR3: CASSLTGGQEETQYF
J: TRBJ2-5
size: -
D: TRBD2
V: TRBV7-9